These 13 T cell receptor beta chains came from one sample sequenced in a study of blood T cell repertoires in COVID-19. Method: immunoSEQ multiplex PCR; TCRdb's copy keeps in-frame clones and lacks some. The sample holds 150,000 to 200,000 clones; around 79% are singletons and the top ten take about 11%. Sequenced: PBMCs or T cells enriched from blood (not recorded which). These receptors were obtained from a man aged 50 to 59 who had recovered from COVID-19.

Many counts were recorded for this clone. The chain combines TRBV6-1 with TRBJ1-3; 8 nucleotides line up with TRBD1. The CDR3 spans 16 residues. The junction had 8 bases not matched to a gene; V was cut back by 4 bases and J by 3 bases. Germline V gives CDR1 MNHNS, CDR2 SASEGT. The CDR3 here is CASSGPGGASGNTIYF. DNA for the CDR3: TGTGCCAGCAGTGGCCCAGGGGGCGCGAGTGGAAACACCATATATTTT.

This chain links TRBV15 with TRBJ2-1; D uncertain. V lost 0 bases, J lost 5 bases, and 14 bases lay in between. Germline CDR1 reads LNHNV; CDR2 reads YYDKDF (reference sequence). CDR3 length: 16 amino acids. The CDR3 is CATSRDQEDLNNEQFF. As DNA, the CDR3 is TGTGCCACCAGCAGAGATCAAGAGGATCTGAACAATGAGCAGTTCTTC.

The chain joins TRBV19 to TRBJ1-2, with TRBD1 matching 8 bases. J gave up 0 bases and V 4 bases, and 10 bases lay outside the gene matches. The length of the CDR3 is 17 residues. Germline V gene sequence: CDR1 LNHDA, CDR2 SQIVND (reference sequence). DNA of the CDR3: TGTGCCAGTAGTAACCTCCGGACAGGGAGAACTAACTATGGCTACACCTTC. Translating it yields CASSNLRTGRTNYGYTF.

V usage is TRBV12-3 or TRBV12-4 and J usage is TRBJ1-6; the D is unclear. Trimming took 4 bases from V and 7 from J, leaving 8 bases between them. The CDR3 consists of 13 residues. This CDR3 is CASSSLGNSPLHF. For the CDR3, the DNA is TGTGCCAGCAGTTCCCTCGGGAATTCACCCCTCCACTTT.

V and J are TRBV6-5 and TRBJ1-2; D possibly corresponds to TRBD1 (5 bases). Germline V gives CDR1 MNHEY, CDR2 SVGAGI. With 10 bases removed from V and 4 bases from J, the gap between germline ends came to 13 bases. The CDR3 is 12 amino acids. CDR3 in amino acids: CATSYRGYGYTF. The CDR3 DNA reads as TGTGCCACCTCTTATAGGGGCTATGGCTACACCTTC.

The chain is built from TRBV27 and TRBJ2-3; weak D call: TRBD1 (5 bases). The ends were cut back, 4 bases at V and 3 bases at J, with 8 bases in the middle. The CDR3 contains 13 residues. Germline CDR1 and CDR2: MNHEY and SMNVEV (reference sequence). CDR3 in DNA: TGTGCCAGCAGTTCCAGGGTGACAGATACGCAGTATTTT. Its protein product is CASSSRVTDTQYF.

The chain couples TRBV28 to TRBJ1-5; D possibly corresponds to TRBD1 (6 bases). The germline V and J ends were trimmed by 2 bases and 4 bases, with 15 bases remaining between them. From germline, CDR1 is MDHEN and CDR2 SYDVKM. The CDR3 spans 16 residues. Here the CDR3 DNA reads TGTGCCAGCAGTTTACAAGGCGGCAGGGGTAATCAGCCCCAGCATTTT. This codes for CASSLQGGRGNQPQHF. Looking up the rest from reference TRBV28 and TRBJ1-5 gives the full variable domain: DVKVTQSSRYLVKRTGEKVFLECVQDMDHENMFWYRQDPGLGLRLIYFSYDVKMKEKGDIPEGYSVSREKKERFSLILESASTNQTSMYLCASSLQGGRGNQPQHFGDGTRLSIL.

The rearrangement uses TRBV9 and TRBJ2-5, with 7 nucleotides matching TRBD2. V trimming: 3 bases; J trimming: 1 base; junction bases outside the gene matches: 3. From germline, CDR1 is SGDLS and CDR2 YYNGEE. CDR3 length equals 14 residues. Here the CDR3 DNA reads TGTGCCAGCAGCGCTAGCGGCTTCCAAGAGACCCAGTACTTC. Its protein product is CASSASGFQETQYF.

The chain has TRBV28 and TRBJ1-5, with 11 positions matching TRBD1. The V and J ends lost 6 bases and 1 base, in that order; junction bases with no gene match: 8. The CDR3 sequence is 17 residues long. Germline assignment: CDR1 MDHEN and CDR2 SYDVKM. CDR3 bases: TGTGCCAGCAGCGTGGGGGACAGGGGGTTGAGCAATCAGCCCCAGCATTTT. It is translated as CASSVGDRGLSNQPQHF.

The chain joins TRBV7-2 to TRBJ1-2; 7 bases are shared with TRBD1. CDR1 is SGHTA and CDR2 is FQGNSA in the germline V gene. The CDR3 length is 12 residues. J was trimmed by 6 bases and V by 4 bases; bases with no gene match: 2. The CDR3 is CASSWTGNGYTF. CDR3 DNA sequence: TGTGCCAGCAGCTGGACAGGCAATGGCTACACCTTC.

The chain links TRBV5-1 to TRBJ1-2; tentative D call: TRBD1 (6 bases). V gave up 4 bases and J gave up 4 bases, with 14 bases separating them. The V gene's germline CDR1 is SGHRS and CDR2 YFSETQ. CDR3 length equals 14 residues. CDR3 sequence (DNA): TGCGCCAGCAGCCCACAGGACAGCACCTATGGCTACACCTTC. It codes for CASSPQDSTYGYTF.

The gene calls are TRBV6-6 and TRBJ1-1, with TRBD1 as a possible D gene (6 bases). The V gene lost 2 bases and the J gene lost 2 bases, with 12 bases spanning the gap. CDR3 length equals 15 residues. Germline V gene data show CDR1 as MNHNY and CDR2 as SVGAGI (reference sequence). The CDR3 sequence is CASSYGGQFNTEAFF. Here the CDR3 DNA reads TGTGCCAGCAGTTACGGAGGACAGTTCAACACTGAAGCTTTCTTT.

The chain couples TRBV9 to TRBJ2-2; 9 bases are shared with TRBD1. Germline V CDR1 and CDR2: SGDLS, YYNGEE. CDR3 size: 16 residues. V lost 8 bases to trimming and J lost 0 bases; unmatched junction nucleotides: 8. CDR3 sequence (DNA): TGTGCCAGTCTGGGGGGACAGGGATCGAACACCGGGGAGCTGTTTTTT. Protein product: CASLGGQGSNTGELFF.